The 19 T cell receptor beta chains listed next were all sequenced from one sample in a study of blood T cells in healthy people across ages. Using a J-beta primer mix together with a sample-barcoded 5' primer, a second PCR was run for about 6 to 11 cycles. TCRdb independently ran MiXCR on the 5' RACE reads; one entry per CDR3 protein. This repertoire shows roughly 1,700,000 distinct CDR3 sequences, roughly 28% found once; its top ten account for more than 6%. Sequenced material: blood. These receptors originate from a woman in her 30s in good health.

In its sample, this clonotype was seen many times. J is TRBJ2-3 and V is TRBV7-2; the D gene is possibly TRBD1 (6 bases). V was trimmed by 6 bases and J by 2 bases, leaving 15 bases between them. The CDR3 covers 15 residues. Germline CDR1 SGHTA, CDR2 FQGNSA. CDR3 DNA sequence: TGTGCCAGCAGGGACCCGGGACACTCCACAGATACGCAGTATTTT. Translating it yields CASRDPGHSTDTQYF.

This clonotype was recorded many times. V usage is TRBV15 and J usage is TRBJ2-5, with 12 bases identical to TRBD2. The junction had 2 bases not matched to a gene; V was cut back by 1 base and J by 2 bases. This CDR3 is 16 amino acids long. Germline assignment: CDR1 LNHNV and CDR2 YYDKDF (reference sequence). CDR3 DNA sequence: TGTGCCACCAGCAGAGGGCTAGCGGGGGGGCAAGAGACCCAGTACTTC. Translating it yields CATSRGLAGGQETQYF. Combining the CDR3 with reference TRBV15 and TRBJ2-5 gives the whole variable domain DAMVIQNPRYQVTQFGKPVTLSCSQTLNHNVMYWYQQKSSQAPKLLFHYYDKDFNNEADTPDNFQSRRPNTSFCFLDIRSPGLGDTAMYLCATSRGLAGGQETQYFGPGTRLLVL.

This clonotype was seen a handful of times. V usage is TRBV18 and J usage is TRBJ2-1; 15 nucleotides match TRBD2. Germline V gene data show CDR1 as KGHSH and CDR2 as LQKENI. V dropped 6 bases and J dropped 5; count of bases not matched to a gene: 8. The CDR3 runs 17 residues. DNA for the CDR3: TGTGCCAGCTCGCCCCGGACTAGCGGGGGGGTAAACAATGAGCAGTTCTTC. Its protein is CASSPRTSGGVNNEQFF.

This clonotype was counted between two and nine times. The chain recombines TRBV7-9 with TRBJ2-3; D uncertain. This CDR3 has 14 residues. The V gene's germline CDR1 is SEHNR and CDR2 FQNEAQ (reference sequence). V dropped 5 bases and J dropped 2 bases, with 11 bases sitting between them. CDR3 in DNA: TGTGCCAGCAGCCCTGACGGAACCACAGATACGCAGTATTTT. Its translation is CASSPDGTTDTQYF.

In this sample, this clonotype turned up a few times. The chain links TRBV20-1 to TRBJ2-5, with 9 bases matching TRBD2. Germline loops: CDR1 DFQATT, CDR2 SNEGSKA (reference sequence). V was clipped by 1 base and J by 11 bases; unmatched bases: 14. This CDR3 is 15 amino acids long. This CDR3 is CSARVSGSSSGEQYF. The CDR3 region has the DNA TGCAGTGCTAGAGTTAGCGGGAGCAGCTCGGGGGAGCAGTACTTC.

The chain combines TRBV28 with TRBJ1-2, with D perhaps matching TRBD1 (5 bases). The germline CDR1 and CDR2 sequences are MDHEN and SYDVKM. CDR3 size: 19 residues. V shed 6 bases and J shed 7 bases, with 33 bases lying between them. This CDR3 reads CASSLEGLLGAGETFGYTF. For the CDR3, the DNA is TGTGCCAGCAGCCTAGAGGGCCTTCTCGGGGCGGGAGAGACTTTTGGCTACACCTTC.

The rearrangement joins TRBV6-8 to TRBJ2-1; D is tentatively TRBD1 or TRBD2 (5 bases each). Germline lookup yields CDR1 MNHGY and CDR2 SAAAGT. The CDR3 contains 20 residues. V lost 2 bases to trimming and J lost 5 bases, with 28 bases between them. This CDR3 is CASSYTDGLGCWGQHNEQFF. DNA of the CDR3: TGTGCCAGCAGTTACACGGATGGACTCGGCTGCTGGGGCCAACACAATGAGCAGTTCTTC.

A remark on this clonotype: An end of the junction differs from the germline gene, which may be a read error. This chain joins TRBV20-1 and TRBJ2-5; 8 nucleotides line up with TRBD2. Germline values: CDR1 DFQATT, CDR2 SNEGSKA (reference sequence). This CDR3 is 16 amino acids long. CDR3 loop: CSTSGLPAGSQETQYF. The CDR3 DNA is TGCAGTACTAGCGGTCTCCCAGCGGGGAGCCAAGAGACCCAGTACTTC.

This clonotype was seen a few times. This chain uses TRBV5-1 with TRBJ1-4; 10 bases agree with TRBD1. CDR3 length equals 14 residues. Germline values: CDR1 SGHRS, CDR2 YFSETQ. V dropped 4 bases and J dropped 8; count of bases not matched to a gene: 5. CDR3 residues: CASSVGTGDEKLFF. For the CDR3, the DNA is TGCGCCAGCAGCGTCGGGACAGGGGACGAAAAACTGTTTTTT. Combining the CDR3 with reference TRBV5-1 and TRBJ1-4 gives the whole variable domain KAGVTQTPRYLIKTRGQQVTLSCSPISGHRSVSWYQQTPGQGLQFLFEYFSETQRNKGNFPGRFSGRQFSNSRSEMNVSTLELGDSALYLCASSVGTGDEKLFFGSGTQLSVL.

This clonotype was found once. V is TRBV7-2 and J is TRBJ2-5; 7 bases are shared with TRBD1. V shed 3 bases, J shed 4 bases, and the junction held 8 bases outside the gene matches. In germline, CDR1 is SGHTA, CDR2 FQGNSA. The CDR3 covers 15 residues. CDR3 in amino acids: CASSFDTGVGETQYF. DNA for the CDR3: TGTGCCAGCAGCTTTGATACAGGGGTGGGAGAGACCCAGTACTTC.

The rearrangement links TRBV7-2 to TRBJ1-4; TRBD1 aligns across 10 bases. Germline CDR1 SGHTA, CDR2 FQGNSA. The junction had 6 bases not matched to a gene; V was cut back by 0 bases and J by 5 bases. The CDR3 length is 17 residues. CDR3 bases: TGTGCCAGCAGCTTAGCGGGGACAGGGGCTCCCAATGAAAAACTGTTTTTT. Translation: CASSLAGTGAPNEKLFF.

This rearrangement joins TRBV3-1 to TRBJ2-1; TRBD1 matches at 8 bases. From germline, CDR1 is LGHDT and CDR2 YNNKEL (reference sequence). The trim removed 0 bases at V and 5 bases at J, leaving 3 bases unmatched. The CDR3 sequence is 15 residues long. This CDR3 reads CASSQDRGPDNEQFF. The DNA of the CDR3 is TGTGCCAGCAGCCAAGACAGGGGGCCTGACAATGAGCAGTTCTTC.

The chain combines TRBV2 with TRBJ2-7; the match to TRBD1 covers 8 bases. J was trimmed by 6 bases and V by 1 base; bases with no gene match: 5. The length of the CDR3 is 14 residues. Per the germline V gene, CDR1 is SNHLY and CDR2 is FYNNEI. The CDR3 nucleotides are TGTGCCAGCAGTGAAGGGACAGGGTTTGGCGAGCAGTACTTC. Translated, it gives CASSEGTGFGEQYF.

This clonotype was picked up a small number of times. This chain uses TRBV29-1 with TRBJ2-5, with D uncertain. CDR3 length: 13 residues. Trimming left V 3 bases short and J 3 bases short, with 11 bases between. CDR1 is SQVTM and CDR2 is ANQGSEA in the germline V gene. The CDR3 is CSVEKDSEETQYF. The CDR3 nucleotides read TGCAGCGTTGAGAAGGATTCAGAAGAGACCCAGTACTTC.

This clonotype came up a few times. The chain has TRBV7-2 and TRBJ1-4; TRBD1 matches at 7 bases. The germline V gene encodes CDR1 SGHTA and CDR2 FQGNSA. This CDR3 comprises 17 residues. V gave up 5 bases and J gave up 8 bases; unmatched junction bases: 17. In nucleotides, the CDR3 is TGTGCCAGCAGCAAAGGGGTCAGGGGGGTGAGGAAAGAAAAACTGTTTTTT. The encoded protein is CASSKGVRGVRKEKLFF.

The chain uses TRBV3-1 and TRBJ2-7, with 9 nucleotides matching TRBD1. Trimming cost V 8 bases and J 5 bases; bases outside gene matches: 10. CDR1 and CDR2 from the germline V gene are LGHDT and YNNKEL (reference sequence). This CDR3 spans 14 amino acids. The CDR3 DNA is TGTGCCAGCTCACAGGGGGCGGAATCCCACGAGCAGTACTTC. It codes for CASSQGAESHEQYF.

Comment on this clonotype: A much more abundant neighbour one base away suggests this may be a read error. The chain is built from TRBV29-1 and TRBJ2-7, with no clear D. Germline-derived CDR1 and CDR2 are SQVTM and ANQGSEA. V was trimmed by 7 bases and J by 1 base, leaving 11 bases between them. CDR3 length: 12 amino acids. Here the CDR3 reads CSGVTASYEQYF. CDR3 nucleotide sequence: TGCAGCGGTGTGACCGCTTCCTACGAGCAGTACTTC.

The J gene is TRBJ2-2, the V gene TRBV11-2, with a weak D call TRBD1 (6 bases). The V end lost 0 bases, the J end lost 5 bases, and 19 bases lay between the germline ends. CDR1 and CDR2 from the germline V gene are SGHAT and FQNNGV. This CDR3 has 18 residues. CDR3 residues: CASSLDPRNRVRTGELFF. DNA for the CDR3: TGTGCCAGCAGCTTAGACCCGAGGAACAGGGTACGGACCGGGGAGCTGTTTTTT.

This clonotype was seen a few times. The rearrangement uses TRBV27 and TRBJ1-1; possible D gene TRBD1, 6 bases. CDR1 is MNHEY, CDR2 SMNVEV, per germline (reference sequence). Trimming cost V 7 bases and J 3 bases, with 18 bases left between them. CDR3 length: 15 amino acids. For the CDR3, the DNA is TGTGCCAGCAAGCCATCCGGGACAATCGACACTGAAGCTTTCTTT. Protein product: CASKPSGTIDTEAFF.